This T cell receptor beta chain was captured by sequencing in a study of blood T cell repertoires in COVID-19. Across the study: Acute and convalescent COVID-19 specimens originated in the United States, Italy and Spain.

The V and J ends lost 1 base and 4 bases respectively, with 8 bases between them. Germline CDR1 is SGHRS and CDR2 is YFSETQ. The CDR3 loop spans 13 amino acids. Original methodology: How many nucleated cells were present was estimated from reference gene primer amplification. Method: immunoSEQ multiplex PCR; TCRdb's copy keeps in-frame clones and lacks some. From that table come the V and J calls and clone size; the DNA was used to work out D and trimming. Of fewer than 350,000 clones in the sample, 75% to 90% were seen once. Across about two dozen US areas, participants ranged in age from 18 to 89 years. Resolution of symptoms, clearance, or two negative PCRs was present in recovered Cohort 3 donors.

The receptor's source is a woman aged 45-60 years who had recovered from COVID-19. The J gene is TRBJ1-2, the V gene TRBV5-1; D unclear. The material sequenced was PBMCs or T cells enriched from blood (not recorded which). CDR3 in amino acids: CASSLLLSYGYTF. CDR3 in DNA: TGCGCCAGCAGCTTGTTGCTTAGCTATGGCTACACCTTC.